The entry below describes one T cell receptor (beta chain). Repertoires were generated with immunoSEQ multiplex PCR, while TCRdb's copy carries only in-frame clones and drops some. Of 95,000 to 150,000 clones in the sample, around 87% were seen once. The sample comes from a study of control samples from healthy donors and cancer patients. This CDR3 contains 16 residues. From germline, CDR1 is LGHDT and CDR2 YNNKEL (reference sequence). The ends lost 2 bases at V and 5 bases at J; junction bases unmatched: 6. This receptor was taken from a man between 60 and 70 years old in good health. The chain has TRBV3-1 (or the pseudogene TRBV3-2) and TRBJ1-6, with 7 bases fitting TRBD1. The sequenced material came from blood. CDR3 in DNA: TGTGCCAGCAGCCAACCACAGGGGACCGATAATTCACCCCTCCACTTT. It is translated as CASSQPQGTDNSPLHF.